The clone carrying this T cell receptor beta chain was detected ten times or more. TCRdb redid the calling of the 5' RACE reads with MiXCR, one entry per CDR3 protein. The sample contains 90,000 or so distinct CDR3 sequences, 14% to 15% of which appear only once. Per germline, CDR1 LNHDA and CDR2 SQIVND (reference sequence). CDR3 length equals 16 residues. Unmatched junction bases numbered 13, after V lost 4 bases and J lost 8 bases. The sample originates from a study of early T cells in non-severe SARS-CoV-2 infection. Sample: whole blood. This TCR came from an adult who was a healthcare worker with PCR-confirmed SARS-CoV-2 infection or an uninfected control (not recorded which). The chain joins TRBV19 to TRBJ2-2; 7 bases fit TRBD1. The CDR3 reads CASSTDRDPFGGELFF. Here the CDR3 DNA reads TGTGCCAGTAGTACAGACAGGGATCCATTTGGAGGGGAGCTGTTTTTT.